This T cell receptor (beta chain) appears in the sequencing data of a study of T-cell reconstitution after alpha-beta-depleted transplantation in children. The CDR3 has 14 residues. Trimming shortened V by 6 bases and J by 0 bases, and 9 bases separated the two germline ends. Germline CDR1 reads SNHLY; CDR2 reads FYNNEI. TCRbeta library preparation incorporated unique molecular identifiers. TCRdb passed the PCR reads through MiXCR, listing each CDR3 protein once. Among hundreds of thousands of distinct CDR3 sequences, about an eighth were seen once, and the ten largest hold roughly 4.5%. This clonotype has just a few counts.

Here the sequenced sample was PBMCs, taken from the stem cell graft. The J gene is TRBJ2-1, the V gene TRBV2; the D gene is possibly TRBD2 (5 bases). The source is a human donor who donated a stem cell graft to a child with Fanconi anemia. CDR3 in DNA: TGTGCCAGCAGAGAGGGAAGCTCCTACAATGAGCAGTTCTTC. Amino acid sequence: CASREGSSYNEQFF. Full variable domain (missing parts from reference TRBV2 and TRBJ2-1): EPEVTQTPSHQVTQMGQEVILRCVPISNHLYFYWYRQILGQKVEFLVSFYNNEISEKSEIFDDQFSVERPDGSNFTLKIRSTKLEDSAMYFCASREGSSYNEQFFGPGTRLTVL.